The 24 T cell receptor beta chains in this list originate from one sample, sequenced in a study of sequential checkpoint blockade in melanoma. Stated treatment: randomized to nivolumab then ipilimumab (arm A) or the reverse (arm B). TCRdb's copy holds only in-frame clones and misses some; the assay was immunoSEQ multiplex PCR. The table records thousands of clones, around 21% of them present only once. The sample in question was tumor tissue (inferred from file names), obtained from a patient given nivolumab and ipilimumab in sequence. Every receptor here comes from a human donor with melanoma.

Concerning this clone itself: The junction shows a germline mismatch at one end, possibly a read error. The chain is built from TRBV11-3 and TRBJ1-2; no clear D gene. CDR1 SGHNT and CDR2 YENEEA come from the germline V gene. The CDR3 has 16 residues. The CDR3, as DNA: TGTGCCAGCAGCTTAGTTTTGTATGGCGGCCGCCCGAGGACCCACTTC. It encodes CASSLVLYGGRPRTHF.

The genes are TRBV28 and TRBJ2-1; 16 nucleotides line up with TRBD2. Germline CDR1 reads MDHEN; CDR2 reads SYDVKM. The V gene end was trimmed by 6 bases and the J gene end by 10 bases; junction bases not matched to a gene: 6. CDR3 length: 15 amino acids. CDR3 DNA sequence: TGTGCCAGCAGGGCCGGGACTAGCGGGAGGGCCGAGCAGTTCTTC. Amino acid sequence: CASRAGTSGRAEQFF.

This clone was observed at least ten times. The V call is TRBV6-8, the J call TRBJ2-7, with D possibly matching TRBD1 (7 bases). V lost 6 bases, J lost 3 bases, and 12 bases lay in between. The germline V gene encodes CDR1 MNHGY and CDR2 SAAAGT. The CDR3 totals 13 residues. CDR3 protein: CASRPGGGYEQYF. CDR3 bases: TGTGCCAGCAGGCCAGGGGGAGGCTACGAGCAGTACTTC.

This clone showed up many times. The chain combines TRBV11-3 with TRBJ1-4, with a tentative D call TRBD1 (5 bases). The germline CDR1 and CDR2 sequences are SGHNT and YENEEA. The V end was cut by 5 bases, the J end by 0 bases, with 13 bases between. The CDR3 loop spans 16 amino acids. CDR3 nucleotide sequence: TGTGCCAGCAGCCATTACCGGGGGTCAACTAATGAAAAACTGTTTTTT. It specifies CASSHYRGSTNEKLFF.

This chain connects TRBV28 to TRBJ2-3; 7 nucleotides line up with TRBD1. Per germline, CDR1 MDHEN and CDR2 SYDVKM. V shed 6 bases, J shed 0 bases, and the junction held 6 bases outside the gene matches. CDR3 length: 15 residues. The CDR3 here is CASSLLTGSTDTQYF. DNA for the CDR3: TGTGCCAGCAGCTTGCTGACAGGGAGCACAGATACGCAGTATTTT.

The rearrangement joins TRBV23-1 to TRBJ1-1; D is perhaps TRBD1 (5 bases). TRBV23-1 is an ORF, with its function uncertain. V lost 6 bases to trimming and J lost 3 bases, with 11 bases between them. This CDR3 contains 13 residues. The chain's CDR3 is CASSPIGDTEAFF. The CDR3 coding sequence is TGCGCCAGCAGCCCGATAGGGGACACTGAAGCTTTCTTT.

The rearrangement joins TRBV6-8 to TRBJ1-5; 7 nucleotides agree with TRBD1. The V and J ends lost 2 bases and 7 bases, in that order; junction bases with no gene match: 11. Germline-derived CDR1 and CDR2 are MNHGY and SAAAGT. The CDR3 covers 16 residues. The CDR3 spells CASSYRHLQGSQPQHF. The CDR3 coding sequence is TGTGCCAGCAGTTACCGACACCTACAGGGGTCACAGCCCCAGCATTTT.

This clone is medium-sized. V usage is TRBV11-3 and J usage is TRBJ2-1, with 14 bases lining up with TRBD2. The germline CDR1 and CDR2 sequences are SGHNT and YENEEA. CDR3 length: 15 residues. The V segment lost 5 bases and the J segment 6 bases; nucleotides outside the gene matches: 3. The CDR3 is CASSQGLAGGNEQFF. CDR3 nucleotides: TGTGCCAGCAGCCAAGGACTAGCGGGAGGCAATGAGCAGTTCTTC.

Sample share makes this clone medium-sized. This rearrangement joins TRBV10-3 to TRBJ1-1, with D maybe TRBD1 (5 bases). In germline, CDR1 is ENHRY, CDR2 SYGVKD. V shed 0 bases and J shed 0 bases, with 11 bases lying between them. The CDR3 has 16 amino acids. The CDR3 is CAISESVAGLNTEAFF. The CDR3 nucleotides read TGTGCCATCAGTGAGTCGGTCGCAGGGTTGAACACTGAAGCTTTCTTT.

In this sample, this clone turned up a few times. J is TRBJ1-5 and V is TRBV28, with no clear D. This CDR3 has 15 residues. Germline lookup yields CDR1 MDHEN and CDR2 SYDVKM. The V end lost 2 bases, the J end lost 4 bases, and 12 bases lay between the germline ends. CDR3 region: CASSLGGGMNQPQHF. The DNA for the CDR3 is TGTGCCAGCAGTTTAGGAGGTGGAATGAATCAGCCCCAGCATTTT. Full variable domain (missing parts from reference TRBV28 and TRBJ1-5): DVKVTQSSRYLVKRTGEKVFLECVQDMDHENMFWYRQDPGLGLRLIYFSYDVKMKEKGDIPEGYSVSREKKERFSLILESASTNQTSMYLCASSLGGGMNQPQHFGDGTRLSIL.

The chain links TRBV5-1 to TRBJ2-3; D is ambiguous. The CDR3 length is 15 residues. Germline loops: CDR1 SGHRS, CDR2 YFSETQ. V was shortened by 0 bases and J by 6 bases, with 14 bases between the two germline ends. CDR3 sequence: CASSLVQREVDTQYF. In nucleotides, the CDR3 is TGCGCCAGCAGCTTGGTACAGCGAGAGGTTGATACGCAGTATTTT.

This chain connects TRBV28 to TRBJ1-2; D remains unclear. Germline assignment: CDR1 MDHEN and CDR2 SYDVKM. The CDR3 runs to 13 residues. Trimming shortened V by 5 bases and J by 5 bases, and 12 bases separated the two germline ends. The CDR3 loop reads CASSISFRYGYTF. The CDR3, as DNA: TGTGCCAGCAGTATTTCCTTTAGATATGGCTACACCTTC.

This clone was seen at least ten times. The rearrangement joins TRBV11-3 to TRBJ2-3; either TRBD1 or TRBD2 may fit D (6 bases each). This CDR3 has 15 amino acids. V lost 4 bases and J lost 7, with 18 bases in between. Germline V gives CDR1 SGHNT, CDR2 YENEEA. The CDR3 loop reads CASSSPAWGANTQYF. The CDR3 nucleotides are TGTGCCAGCAGCTCTCCGGCCTGGGGGGCAAATACGCAGTATTTT.

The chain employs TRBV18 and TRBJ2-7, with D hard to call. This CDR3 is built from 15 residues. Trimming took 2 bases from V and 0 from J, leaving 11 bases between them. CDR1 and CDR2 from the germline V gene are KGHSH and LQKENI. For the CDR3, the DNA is TGTGCCAGCTCACCAGCGAGCCGCCCCTCCTACGAGCAGTACTTC. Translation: CASSPASRPSYEQYF. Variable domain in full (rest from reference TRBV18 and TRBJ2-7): NAGVMQNPRHLVRRRGQEARLRCSPMKGHSHVYWYRQLPEEGLKFMVYLQKENIIDESGMPKERFSAEFPKEGPSILRIQQVVRGDSAAYFCASSPASRPSYEQYFGPGTRLTVT.

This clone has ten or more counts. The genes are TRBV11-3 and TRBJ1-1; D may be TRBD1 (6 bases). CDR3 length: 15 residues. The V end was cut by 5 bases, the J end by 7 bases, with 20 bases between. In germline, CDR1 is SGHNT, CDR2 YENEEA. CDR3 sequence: CASSPLRGRTDEAFF. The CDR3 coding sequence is TGTGCCAGCAGCCCTCTGCGGGGACGGACAGATGAAGCTTTCTTT.

The CDR3: CASSPQGENTEAFF. The CDR3 DNA reads TGTGCCAGCTCACCGCAGGGGGAGAACACTGAAGCTTTCTTT. The gene calls are TRBV18 and TRBJ1-1; 7 nucleotides agree with TRBD1. Unmatched junction bases numbered 2, after V lost 3 bases and J lost 1 base. The CDR3 loop spans 14 amino acids. Germline values: CDR1 KGHSH, CDR2 LQKENI.

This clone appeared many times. The CDR3 DNA reads as TGTGCCAGCAGCTTAGTTCCCAATGAGCAGTTCTTC. Protein sequence: CASSLVPNEQFF. J is TRBJ2-1 and V is TRBV9; D is unclear. Between the trimmed V and J ends, which lost 4 bases and 6 bases, there was a span of 8 bases. The CDR3 runs to 12 residues. Looked up from germline, CDR1 is SGDLS and CDR2 is YYNGEE.

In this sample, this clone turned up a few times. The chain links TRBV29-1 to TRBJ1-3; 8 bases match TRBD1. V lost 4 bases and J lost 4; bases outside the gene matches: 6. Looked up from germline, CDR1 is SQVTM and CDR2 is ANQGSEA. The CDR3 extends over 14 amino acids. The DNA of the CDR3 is TGCAGCGTTGCCCTGGGACAGGCGGGAAACACCATATATTTT. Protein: CSVALGQAGNTIYF.

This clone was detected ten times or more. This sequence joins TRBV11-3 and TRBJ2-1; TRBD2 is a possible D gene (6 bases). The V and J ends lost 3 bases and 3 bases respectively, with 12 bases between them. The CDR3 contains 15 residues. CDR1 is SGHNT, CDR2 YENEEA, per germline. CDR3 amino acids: CASSLRAGHYNEQFF. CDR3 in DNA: TGTGCCAGCAGCTTGAGAGCGGGTCACTACAATGAGCAGTTCTTC.

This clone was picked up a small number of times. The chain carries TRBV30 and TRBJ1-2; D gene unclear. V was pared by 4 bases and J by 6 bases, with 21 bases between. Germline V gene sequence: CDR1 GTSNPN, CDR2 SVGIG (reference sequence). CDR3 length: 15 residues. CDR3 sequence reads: CAWKSSNSRGDGYTF. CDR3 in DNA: TGTGCCTGGAAATCTTCAAACAGTCGGGGTGATGGCTACACCTTC.

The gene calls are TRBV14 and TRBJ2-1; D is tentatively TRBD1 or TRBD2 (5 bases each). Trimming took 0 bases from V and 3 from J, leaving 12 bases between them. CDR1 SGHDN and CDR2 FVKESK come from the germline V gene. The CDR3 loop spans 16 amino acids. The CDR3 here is CASSQDLGTVYNEQFF. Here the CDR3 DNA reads TGTGCCAGCAGCCAAGATTTGGGGACCGTCTACAATGAGCAGTTCTTC.

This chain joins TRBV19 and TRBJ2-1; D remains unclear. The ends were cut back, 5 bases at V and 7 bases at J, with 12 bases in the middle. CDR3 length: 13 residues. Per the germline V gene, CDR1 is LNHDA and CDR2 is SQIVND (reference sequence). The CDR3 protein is CASSAVTENEQFF. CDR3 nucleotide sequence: TGTGCCAGTAGTGCAGTGACTGAGAATGAGCAGTTCTTC.

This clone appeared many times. The CDR3 nucleotides are TGTGCCAGCAGCCGGACTAGCGGGGTGCCCTACGAGCAGTACTTC. It translates to CASSRTSGVPYEQYF. This chain links TRBV11-3 with TRBJ2-7, with 12 bases that match TRBD2. The CDR3 has 15 residues. Losses at the gene ends were 5 bases for V and 2 bases for J; bases not matched to a gene: 4. CDR1 SGHNT and CDR2 YENEEA come from the germline V gene.

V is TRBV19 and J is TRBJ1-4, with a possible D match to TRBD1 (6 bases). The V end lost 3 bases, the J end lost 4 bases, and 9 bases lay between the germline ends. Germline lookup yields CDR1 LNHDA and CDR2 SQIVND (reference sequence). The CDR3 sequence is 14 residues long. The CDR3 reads CASSIPGVNEKLFF. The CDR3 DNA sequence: TGTGCCAGTAGTATTCCAGGGGTTAATGAAAAACTGTTTTTT.